The next 21 T cell receptor beta chains were all read from a single sample in a study of esophageal squamous cell carcinoma under preoperative chemotherapy. TCRdb redid the calling of the PCR reads with MiXCR, one entry per CDR3 protein. In the table there are some 30,000 distinct CDR3 sequences, under 60% of which are singletons. Time point reported: after preoperative PTX-NDP chemotherapy. This sample was obtained from a patient given preoperative chemotherapy. The receptor set was obtained from a human donor with esophageal squamous cell carcinoma. The donor label of this sample is uncertain.

A note on this clonotype: The germline gene is not matched at one end of the junction; a read error may be the cause. Written as DNA, the CDR3 is TGTGCCGCGGGGCTGGGGGGCCTTGACCAAGATACCCAGTACTTC. It yields the protein CAAGLGGLDQDTQYF. The chain is built from TRBV7-2 and TRBJ2-3; either TRBD1 or TRBD2 may fit D (6 bases each). The J call may be faulty, since TRBJ2-5 better matches the DNA end. Germline V gene sequence: CDR1 SGHTA, CDR2 FQGNSA. This CDR3 has 15 residues.

This clonotype appeared many times. The chain combines TRBV7-2 with TRBJ2-7, with a possible D match to TRBD2 (5 bases). Trimming stripped 5 bases from V and 5 bases from J, with 13 bases between. This CDR3 is 13 amino acids long. The germline CDR1 and CDR2 sequences are SGHTA and FQGNSA. CDR3 nucleotides: TGTGCCAGCAGCCTCGCGGTGCGGGACGAGCAGTACTTC. Protein product: CASSLAVRDEQYF.

The chain couples TRBV7-9 to TRBJ2-1; 12 nucleotides match TRBD2. The J call may be in error: the DNA end matches TRBJ2-5 better. Germline V gene sequence: CDR1 SEHNR, CDR2 FQNEAQ (reference sequence). The CDR3 is 16 amino acids. The CDR3 DNA sequence: TGTGCCAGCAGCTTACGGACTAGCGGGATTATAGAGACCCAGTACTTC. Translating it yields CASSLRTSGIIETQYF.

The chain has TRBV7-2 and TRBJ2-3, with D perhaps assigned TRBD1 or TRBD2 (6 bases each). Germline lookup yields CDR1 SGHTA and CDR2 FQGNSA. V lost 3 bases, J lost 14 bases, and 30 bases lay in between. This CDR3 is 17 amino acids long. The CDR3 nucleotides are TGTGCCAGCAGCTTGGGGGCCGGGACTGTGAAATCCGGGGCGCTGTATTTT. Amino acid sequence: CASSLGAGTVKSGALYF.

This clonotype was recorded at least ten times. Germline is not matched at one junction end, which may reflect a read error. The CDR3 sequence: CASSLITVATNEKLFF. CDR3 DNA: TGTGCTAGCAGCTTGATTACAGTTGCAACTAATGAAAAACTGTTTTTT. The rearrangement links TRBV7-7 to TRBJ1-4, with D unclear. This CDR3 is 16 amino acids long. Germline V gene sequence: CDR1 SSHAT, CDR2 FNYEAQ (reference sequence).

A few counts support this clonotype. Germline and junction disagree at one end, which may indicate a read error. The CDR3 DNA sequence: TGTGCCAGCAGTACTACTAGCGGGGGGGCCCAAGAGACCCAGTATTTC. Amino acid sequence: CASSTTSGGAQETQYF. The chain links TRBV12-3 or TRBV12-4 to TRBJ2-5; 13 bases line up with TRBD2. The length of the CDR3 is 16 residues.

V gene TRBV7-3 combines with J gene TRBJ2-1, with D hard to call. V shed 0 bases and J shed 0 bases, with 9 bases lying between them. Germline CDR1 SGHTA, CDR2 FQGTGA. The CDR3 is 16 amino acids. This chain's CDR3 is CASSLTAVSSYNEQFF. The CDR3 coding sequence is TGTGCCAGCAGCTTAACCGCGGTAAGCTCCTACAATGAGCAGTTCTTC.

For this clonotype: One base away lies a much larger clone, so this may be a sequencing read error. The genes are TRBV5-6 and TRBJ2-5; TRBD1 aligns across 7 bases. The closer fit of TRBJ2-7 to the DNA end suggests the J call may be wrong. CDR3 length equals 15 residues. Germline V gene data show CDR1 as SGHDT and CDR2 as YYEEEE. CDR3 residues: CASSRDSWSSDEQYF. CDR3 nucleotides: TGTGCCAGCAGCCGGGACAGTTGGTCGTCGGACGAGCAGTACTTC.

The chain joins TRBV12-3 or TRBV12-4 to TRBJ2-7, with 7 nucleotides matching TRBD2. The J call could be wrong; TRBJ2-1 is a better fit for the DNA end. This CDR3 has 14 amino acids. The CDR3 nucleotides read TGTGCCAGCAGTTTAAGTGGGGGGGGGAATGAGCAGTTCTTC. Encoded protein: CASSLSGGGNEQFF.

V gene TRBV7-9 combines with J gene TRBJ2-3, with TRBD2 as a possible D gene (5 bases). Germline CDR1 reads SEHNR; CDR2 reads FQNEAQ (reference sequence). The CDR3 is 12 amino acids. Trimming took off 3 bases at V and 11 bases at J, with 12 bases between the two ends. CDR3 amino acids: CASSFGDREQYF. The CDR3, as DNA: TGTGCCAGCAGCTTTGGTGACCGGGAGCAGTATTTT.

The chain recombines TRBV6-1 with TRBJ1-1; TRBD1 aligns across 7 bases. The length of the CDR3 is 17 residues. The germline V gene encodes CDR1 MNHNS and CDR2 SASEGT. J gave up 4 bases and V 7 bases, and 18 bases lay outside the gene matches. The CDR3 region is CASTPRGGGASGTEAFF. The CDR3 DNA reads TGTGCCAGCACCCCAAGAGGAGGGGGCGCGTCGGGCACTGAAGCTTTCTTT.

In this sample, this clonotype turned up a few times. The chain couples TRBV4-2 to TRBJ2-4; D ambiguous. The CDR3 loop spans 11 amino acids. Germline V CDR1 and CDR2: LGHNA, YNFKEQ. V gave up 1 base and J gave up 8 bases, with 3 bases separating them. CDR3 protein: CASSQGDIQYF. CDR3 nucleotide sequence: TGTGCCAGCAGCCAAGGGGACATTCAGTACTTC.

Regarding this clonotype: At one boundary the junction diverges from the germline segment, which might be a read error. The genes are TRBV7-2 and TRBJ2-4; D possibly corresponds to TRBD2 (6 bases). This CDR3 contains 16 residues. Germline values: CDR1 SGHTA, CDR2 FQGNSA. CDR3 region: CASSLLGRGVKNTQYF. CDR3 bases: TGTGCCAGCAGCTTACTAGGGCGGGGAGTCAAAAATACTCAGTATTTC.

The V and J genes are TRBV6-2 or TRBV6-3 and TRBJ2-4; 10 bases line up with TRBD2. The V and J ends lost 6 bases and 13 bases, in that order; junction bases with no gene match: 15. The CDR3 sequence is 15 residues long. Germline V gene sequence: CDR1 MNHEY, CDR2 SVGEGT. The CDR3, as DNA: TGTGCCAGCAGACCAAGCGGGGGGGGGTACAATGAGCAGTACTTC. Protein sequence: CASRPSGGGYNEQYF.

V usage is TRBV11-2 and J usage is TRBJ2-7; weak D call: TRBD1 (6 bases). V lost 1 base and J lost 5, with 15 bases in between. Per the germline V gene, CDR1 is SGHAT and CDR2 is FQNNGV. The CDR3 runs to 15 residues. CDR3 region: CASSLAGASHHEQYF. The CDR3 nucleotides are TGTGCCAGCAGCTTAGCAGGGGCCTCACATCACGAGCAGTACTTC.

The chain combines TRBV4-3 with TRBJ1-2, with 8 bases that match TRBD1. The CDR3 loop spans 14 amino acids. V was pared by 2 bases and J by 8 bases, with 7 bases of the junction left unmatched. Germline V CDR1 and CDR2: LGHNA, YSLEER. The DNA for the CDR3 is TGCGCCAGCAGCCAACAATCGACAGGGGTCGGCTACACCTTC. As protein: CASSQQSTGVGYTF.

This clonotype was detected a few times. The chain recombines TRBV11-3 with TRBJ2-7; TRBD2 matches 14 bases. CDR3 length equals 19 residues. Per germline, CDR1 SGHNT and CDR2 YENEEA. The J segment lost 2 bases and the V segment lost 5 bases, leaving 14 bases of the junction unmatched. The CDR3 here is CASSLQGLAGEVLPYEQYF. DNA for the CDR3: TGTGCCAGCAGCCTACAGGGACTAGCGGGAGAAGTCTTACCCTACGAGCAGTACTTC.

This clonotype was picked up a small number of times. This chain links TRBV7-2 with TRBJ2-3; no definite D call. CDR1 and CDR2 (germline): SGHTA, FQGNSA. This CDR3 is 11 amino acids long. V lost 5 bases and J lost 11, with 11 bases in between. The CDR3 sequence is CASSRIYEQYF. CDR3 coding DNA: TGTGCCAGCAGCCGAATCTACGAGCAGTATTTT.

J is TRBJ2-1 and V is TRBV5-4; tentatively, D is TRBD1 (6 bases). The end of the DNA aligns better with TRBJ2-5, so the J call may be wrong. Per germline, CDR1 SGHNT and CDR2 YYREEE (reference sequence). CDR3 size: 13 residues. The CDR3 nucleotides read TGTGCCAGCAGCTCGGGACAACAAGAGACCCAGTACTTC. It codes for CASSSGQQETQYF.

This clonotype was detected a few times. An end of the junction differs from the germline gene, which may be a read error. The chain carries TRBV6-1 and TRBJ2-3; tentatively, D is TRBD1 or TRBD2 (5 bases each). The CDR3 is 14 residues long. Germline V CDR1 and CDR2: MNHNS, SASEGT. CDR3 sequence: CASSGGLAEETQYF. CDR3 in DNA: TGTGCCAGCAGTGGGGGCCTAGCCGAAGAGACCCAGTACTTT.

This clonotype was detected a few times. V usage is TRBV28 and J usage is TRBJ2-5; D is ambiguous. With 4 bases removed from V and 4 bases from J, the gap between germline ends came to 4 bases. CDR1 is MDHEN, CDR2 SYDVKM, per germline. This CDR3 spans 11 amino acids. CDR3 nucleotide sequence: TGTGCCAGCAGTTCTCCAGAGACCCAGTACTTC. This codes for CASSSPETQYF.